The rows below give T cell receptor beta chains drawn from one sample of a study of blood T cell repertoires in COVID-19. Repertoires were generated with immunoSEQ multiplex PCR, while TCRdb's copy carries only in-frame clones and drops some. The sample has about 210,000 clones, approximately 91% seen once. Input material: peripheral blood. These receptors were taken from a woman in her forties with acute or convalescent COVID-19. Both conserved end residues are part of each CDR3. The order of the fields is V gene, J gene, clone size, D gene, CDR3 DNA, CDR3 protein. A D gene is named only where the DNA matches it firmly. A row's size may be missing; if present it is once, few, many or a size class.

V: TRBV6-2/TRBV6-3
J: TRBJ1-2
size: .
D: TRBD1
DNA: TGTGCCAGCAGTTACGCGGGACAGGGGAACTATGGCTACACCTTC
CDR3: CASSYAGQGNYGYTF

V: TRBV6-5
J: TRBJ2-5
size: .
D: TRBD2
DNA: TGTGCCAGCAGTTACATGTCTAGCGGGGAAGGAGAGACCCAGTACTTC
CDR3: CASSYMSSGEGETQYF

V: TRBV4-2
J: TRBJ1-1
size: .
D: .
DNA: TGTGCCAGCAGCCAAGTTACGGGGGGCAACATGAACACTGAAGCTTTCTTT
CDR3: CASSQVTGGNMNTEAFF

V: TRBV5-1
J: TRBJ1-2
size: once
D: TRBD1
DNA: TGCGCCAGCAGCTCAGGACAGGGGGCCCTTGCTACCTTC
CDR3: CASSSGQGALATF

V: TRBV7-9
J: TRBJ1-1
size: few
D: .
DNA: TGTGCCAGCAGAAGGGACGCCCGACAGGACACTGAAGCTTTCTTT
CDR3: CASRRDARQDTEAFF

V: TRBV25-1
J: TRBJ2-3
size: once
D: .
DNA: TGTGCCAGCAGTCGCGGCGATCAGCAAGCAACAGATACGCAGTATTTT
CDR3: CASSRGDQQATDTQYF

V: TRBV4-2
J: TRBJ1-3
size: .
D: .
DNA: TGTGCCAGCAGCCAGAATGCAGGGGTCGACGGAAACACCATATATTTT
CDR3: CASSQNAGVDGNTIYF

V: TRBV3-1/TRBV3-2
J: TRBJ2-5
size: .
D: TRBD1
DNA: TGTGCCAGCAGCTCACCCGGGACAGGGGTGGAGACCCAGTACTTC
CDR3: CASSSPGTGVETQYF

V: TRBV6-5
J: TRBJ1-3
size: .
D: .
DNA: TGTGCCAGCAGTTATGACTCAAGCTCTGGAAACACCATATATTTT
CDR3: CASSYDSSSGNTIYF

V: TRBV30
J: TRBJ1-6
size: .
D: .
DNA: TGTGCCTGGAGGTGGACAGATTATAATTCACCCCTCCACTTT
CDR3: CAWRWTDYNSPLHF

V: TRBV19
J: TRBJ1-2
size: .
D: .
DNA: TGTGCCAGTAGTAAAAGTCAGCGGACGAGGGGCTACACCTTC
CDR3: CASSKSQRTRGYTF